The sequence of this T cell receptor beta chain was determined in a study of blood T cell repertoires in COVID-19. Study summary: COVID-19 samples collected from the United States, Italy and Spain covered acute and convalescent phases.

Germline CDR1 and CDR2: SGHNT and YYREEE (reference sequence). CDR3 size: 15 residues. Trimming cost V 4 bases and J 4 bases, with 16 bases left between them. Libraries were prepared by immunoSEQ multiplex PCR; TCRdb keeps only in-frame clonotypes and omits some of them. This table holds just under 80,000 clones, roughly 88% found once. The sequenced sample consisted of peripheral blood. The clonotype was recovered from a human donor in a cohort sampled during active COVID-19. The V and J genes are TRBV5-4 and TRBJ2-3; TRBD1 might be the D (5 bases). The CDR3 reads CASSQRQPRADTQYF. CDR3 DNA sequence: TGTGCCAGCAGCCAAAGACAGCCCCGGGCAGATACGCAGTATTTT. Using reference TRBV5-4 and TRBJ2-3 for the parts outside the CDR3, the full variable domain is ETGVTQSPTHLIKTRGQQVTLRCSSQSGHNTVSWYQQALGQGPQFIFQYYREEENGRGNFPPRFSGLQFPNYSSELNVNALELDDSALYLCASSQRQPRADTQYFGPGTRLTVL.